The 15 T cell receptor beta chains below were found in one sample sequenced in a study of blood T cell repertoires in COVID-19. Sequenced by immunoSEQ multiplex PCR; TCRdb stores in-frame clones only, minus some. This table holds some 68,000 clones, around nine tenths found once. Input material: peripheral blood. The source is a human donor in a cohort sampled during active COVID-19.

Worth noting for this clone: The limits of the CDR3 on the DNA are not certain, so only TCRdb's listed CDR3 is given. V usage is TRBV6-5 and J usage is TRBJ2-7; TRBD2 is the table's D call and was not checked against the DNA. With termini counted, the CDR3 has 14 amino acids. CDR1 MNHEY and CDR2 SVGAGI come from the germline V gene. The CDR3 region is CASRPGTDFREQYF.

This clone was counted between two and nine times. This chain connects TRBV28 to TRBJ2-1, with TRBD2 matching 9 bases. This CDR3 is built from 17 residues. The V segment lost 8 bases and the J segment 6 bases; nucleotides outside the gene matches: 17. Germline CDR1 MDHEN, CDR2 SYDVKM. CDR3 coding DNA: TGTGCCAGCTGTGGGGCTAGCGGGGCCGGTCGAGGCAATGAGCAGTTCTTC. Amino acid sequence: CASCGASGAGRGNEQFF.

V is TRBV20-1 and J is TRBJ2-7; TRBD2 matches at 8 bases. This CDR3 is 11 amino acids long. V was pared by 6 bases and J by 4 bases, with 2 bases of the junction left unmatched. Germline CDR1 and CDR2: DFQATT and SNEGSKA (reference sequence). The CDR3 loop reads CSAQRGYEQYF. CDR3 nucleotide sequence: TGCAGTGCCCAGCGGGGGTACGAGCAGTACTTC.

The chain joins TRBV18 to TRBJ1-1; TRBD1 aligns across 10 bases. V shed 2 bases and J 1 base; nucleotides not matched to a gene: 4. Germline V gives CDR1 KGHSH, CDR2 LQKENI. This CDR3 is 16 amino acids long. CDR3 loop: CASSPGQGVRNTEAFF. Here the CDR3 DNA reads TGTGCCAGCTCACCAGGACAGGGGGTACGGAACACTGAAGCTTTCTTT.

V gene TRBV5-8 combines with J gene TRBJ2-2; 11 bases match TRBD2. CDR1 and CDR2 (germline): SGHTS, YDEGEE. The CDR3 has 17 amino acids. J gave up 4 bases and V 2 bases, and 7 bases lay outside the gene matches. The CDR3 nucleotides are TGTGCCAGCAGCTTACTAGCGGGAGTGCGGGCCACCGGGGAGCTGTTTTTT. Translation: CASSLLAGVRATGELFF. The full variable domain, completed using reference TRBV5-8 and TRBJ2-2, is EAGVTQSPTHLIKTRGQQATLRCSPISGHTSVYWYQQALGLGLQFLLWYDEGEERNRGNFPPRFSGRQFPNYSSELNVNALELEDSALYLCASSLLAGVRATGELFFGEGSRLTVL.

In its sample, this clone was seen many times. This sequence joins TRBV30 and TRBJ2-7; 10 bases align to TRBD1. V lost 3 bases and J lost 5; bases outside the gene matches: 4. Germline V gives CDR1 GTSNPN, CDR2 SVGIG (reference sequence). The CDR3 spans 13 residues. The CDR3 DNA follows: TGTGCCTGGAGGCGGACAGGGGGACACGAGCAGTACTTC. Amino acids: CAWRRTGGHEQYF.

This rearrangement joins TRBV9 to TRBJ2-5, with 8 bases matching TRBD1. V lost 3 bases and J lost 5; bases outside the gene matches: 12. This CDR3 region has 16 residues. The germline V gene encodes CDR1 SGDLS and CDR2 YYNGEE. CDR3 loop: CASSADNRGTGETQYF. For the CDR3, the DNA is TGTGCCAGCAGCGCCGATAACAGGGGGACGGGGGAGACCCAGTACTTC.

V gene TRBV5-8 combines with J gene TRBJ2-7, with a tentative D call TRBD1 (5 bases). V shed 4 bases and J shed 3 bases, with 17 bases lying between them. The CDR3 runs to 15 residues. CDR1 and CDR2 from the germline V gene are SGHTS and YDEGEE. CDR3 nucleotides: TGTGCCAGCAGCCCGGCGAGGCAGGGTGGCTACGAGCAGTACTTC. Amino acid sequence: CASSPARQGGYEQYF.

The gene calls are TRBV11-1 and TRBJ2-1; possible D gene TRBD1, 6 bases. The CDR3 loop spans 15 amino acids. Germline V CDR1 and CDR2: SGHAT, FQDESV (reference sequence). Trimming removed 0 bases at V and 4 bases at J, with 10 bases between. The DNA for the CDR3 is TGTGCCAGCAGCTTAGCGGGACACATATACAATGAGCAGTTCTTC. Translated: CASSLAGHIYNEQFF.

The chain is built from TRBV19 and TRBJ1-4; 7 bases match TRBD1. From germline, CDR1 is LNHDA and CDR2 SQIVND (reference sequence). The CDR3 is 17 residues long. Trimming removed 4 bases from V and 7 bases from J; junction bases left unmatched: 15. CDR3 sequence: CASSTTFLTGPAEKLFF. The CDR3 DNA follows: TGTGCCAGTAGTACCACCTTCTTGACAGGGCCGGCTGAAAAACTGTTTTTT.

The chain couples TRBV4-1 to TRBJ1-2; TRBD1 aligns across 7 bases. Per the germline V gene, CDR1 is MGHRA and CDR2 is YSYEKL. The trim removed 4 bases at V and 0 bases at J, leaving 8 bases unmatched. The length of the CDR3 is 16 residues. The CDR3 protein is CASSRLDRDSNYGYTF. The CDR3, as DNA: TGCGCCAGCAGCCGCCTCGACAGGGACTCTAACTATGGCTACACCTTC.

The J gene is TRBJ2-2, the V gene TRBV4-1; a weak D match, TRBD1 (7 bases). The germline gives CDR1 MGHRA, CDR2 YSYEKL. There are 16 residues in the CDR3. Between the trimmed V and J ends, which lost 5 bases and 6 bases, there was a span of 19 bases. The CDR3 spells CASSSRPGGQPGELFF. The CDR3 DNA sequence: TGCGCCAGCAGCAGCCGTCCAGGGGGGCAGCCCGGGGAGCTGTTTTTT.

This clone was seen only a few times. CDR3 bases: TGTGCCAGCAGTCCACGGACAGGGGGCTTTTCACCCCTCCACTTT. Amino acids: CASSPRTGGFSPLHF. The V gene is TRBV28, the J gene TRBJ1-6; 11 nucleotides align to TRBD1. From germline, CDR1 is MDHEN and CDR2 SYDVKM. The CDR3 length is 15 residues. V was pared by 5 bases and J by 9 bases, with 6 bases of the junction left unmatched. Full variable domain (outside the CDR3, taken from reference TRBV28 and TRBJ1-6): DVKVTQSSRYLVKRTGEKVFLECVQDMDHENMFWYRQDPGLGLRLIYFSYDVKMKEKGDIPEGYSVSREKKERFSLILESASTNQTSMYLCASSPRTGGFSPLHFGNGTRLTVT.

The chain links TRBV6-1 to TRBJ2-5; TRBD1 agrees at 7 bases. V gave up 1 base and J gave up 2 bases; unmatched junction bases: 4. The CDR3 totals 15 residues. Germline V gene sequence: CDR1 MNHNS, CDR2 SASEGT. The CDR3 bases are TGTGCCAGCAGTGAAGGTGGCAGGGGGCAAGAGACCCAGTACTTC. It is translated as CASSEGGRGQETQYF.

The gene calls are TRBV19 and TRBJ1-5; D unresolved. The CDR3 runs 13 residues. V was pared by 7 bases and J by 7 bases, with 14 bases between. Germline CDR1 reads LNHDA; CDR2 reads SQIVND (reference sequence). The CDR3 sequence is CASTGREGQPQHF. DNA of the CDR3: TGTGCCAGTACTGGGAGGGAAGGGCAGCCCCAGCATTTT.